One T cell receptor (beta chain) is described in this entry. Its antigen is as yet unknown. The data stem from a study of shared clonotypes between healthy human individuals. About the study: Each donor's CD4 naive and CD4 memory cells filled three plates apiece, CD8 naive two, and CD8 memory one. Study-level points and caveats: Depth of sequencing was expected to influence donor clonotype sharing. Naive CD4 clonotype sharing across several donors was approximately 5%.

Deletions cut 2 bases from V and 3 bases from J, with 14 bases between. Germline-derived CDR1 and CDR2 are LNHNV and YYDKDF (reference sequence). The CDR3 has 15 amino acids. Terminally differentiated effector memory CD45RA+ cells were left out of the naive CD8 fraction, which was CD45RO-negative and positively selected for CCR7. The assay used deep level. Here immunoSEQ multiplex PCR was the method, and the copy in TCRdb shows in-frame clones only, minus some. The repertoire holds about 2.1 million clones, with more than 85% as singletons. The clonotype comes from a man aged 18 to 35 in good health. Some clones in this sample may be carry-over from other donors' samples. This chain links TRBV15 with TRBJ2-7, with D perhaps assigned TRBD1 or TRBD2 (5 bases each). Sequenced material: naive CD8+ T cells from PBMCs. The CDR3 DNA reads as TGTGCCACCAGCAGAAGTGCACATGGGGGCTACGAGCAGTACTTC. Amino acids: CATSRSAHGGYEQYF. Filled out from reference TRBV15 and TRBJ2-7, the complete variable domain reads DAMVIQNPRYQVTQFGKPVTLSCSQTLNHNVMYWYQQKSSQAPKLLFHYYDKDFNNEADTPDNFQSRRPNTSFCFLDIRSPGLGDTAMYLCATSRSAHGGYEQYFGPGTRLTVT.